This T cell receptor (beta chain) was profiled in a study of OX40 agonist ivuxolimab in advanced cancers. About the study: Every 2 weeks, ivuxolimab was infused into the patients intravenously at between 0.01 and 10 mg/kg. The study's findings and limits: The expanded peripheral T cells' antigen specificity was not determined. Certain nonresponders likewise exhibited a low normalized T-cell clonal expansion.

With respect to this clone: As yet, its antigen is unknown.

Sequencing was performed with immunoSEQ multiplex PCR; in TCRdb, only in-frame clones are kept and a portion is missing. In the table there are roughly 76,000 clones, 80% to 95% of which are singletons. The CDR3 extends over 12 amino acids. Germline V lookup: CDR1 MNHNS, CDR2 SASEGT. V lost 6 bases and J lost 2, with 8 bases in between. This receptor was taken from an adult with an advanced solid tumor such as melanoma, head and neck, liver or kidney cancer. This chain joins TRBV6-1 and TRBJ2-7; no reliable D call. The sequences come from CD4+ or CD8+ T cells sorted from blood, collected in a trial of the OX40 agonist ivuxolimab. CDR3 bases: TGTGCCAGCAGAGCTAGAACCTACGAGCAGTACTTC. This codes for CASRARTYEQYF.